This T cell receptor (beta chain) appears in the sequencing data of a study of blood T cell repertoires in COVID-19. Study overall: The samples span acute and convalescent COVID-19 from the United States, Italy and Spain. In each case, the material was cDNA or gDNA derived from T cells, B-cell-depleted T cells, or PBMCs.

V was pared by 3 bases and J by 7 bases, with 12 bases between. The CDR3 is 13 residues long. Per the germline V gene, CDR1 is KGHSH and CDR2 is LQKENI. In the original analysis: The assay estimated nucleated cells by amplifying reference gene primers. Measured with immunoSEQ multiplex PCR; TCRdb has only the in-frame clones, and not every one. V, J and clone size are those of that table, while D and trimming were read from the DNA. This table holds 150,000 to 160,000 clones, more than 80% found once. The rearrangement uses TRBV18 and TRBJ1-1; D uncertain. The specimen sequenced was peripheral blood. This receptor was taken from a man aged 50 to 60 with acute or convalescent COVID-19. CDR3 in DNA: TGTGCCAGCTCACCGCCGGGAGGGATTGAAGCTTTCTTT. Translating gives CASSPPGGIEAFF.